The present entry profiles one TCR beta chain with its context. Antigen unknown. Generated by immunoSEQ multiplex PCR, the TCRdb table keeps only in-frame clones and is missing some. The data hold some 110,000 clones, with roughly 80% observed a single time. The CDR3 sequence is 11 residues long. Trimming cost V 7 bases and J 0 bases, with 3 bases left between them. Germline-derived CDR1 and CDR2 are MDHEN and SYDVKM. This sample stems from a study of T cell responses to AZD1222 COVID-19 vaccine. Study outcomes and limitations: As reported, nearly half of all spike-specific TCRs target variant regions that are unmutated. Among AZD1222 vaccinees, only 5 to 7 were seropositive at baseline. Among vaccine-associated CD4 TCRs, coverage spanned spike, with dominance at 160-218 and 743-854. Mostly white British, mostly female donors; authors suggested clonal diversity may be underestimated.

Sample: peripheral blood, taken on day 0 of AZD1222 vaccination. The source is an adult in good health. This chain uses TRBV28 with TRBJ1-2, with no clear D. The CDR3 is CASTSNYGYTF. The CDR3 region has the DNA TGTGCCAGCACCTCTAACTATGGCTACACCTTC.